The T cell receptor beta chain under discussion was sequenced for a study of graft-versus-host responses after intestinal transplantation. As regards this clone: Its target is unknown.

Clones were sequenced by immunoSEQ multiplex PCR, and TCRdb holds only the in-frame ones, with some missing. The table shows 80,000 to 95,000 clones, with under 95% occurring only once. The sequencing used unstimulated CD8+ T cells sorted from spleen or lymph node cells, collected before intestinal transplant. The TCR sequence derives from a human donor who received an intestinal transplant.

CDR3: CASSGPNRVGTEAFF. The CDR3 bases are TGTGCCAGCAGCGGGCCGAACAGGGTAGGCACTGAAGCTTTCTTT. The chain has TRBV5-6 and TRBJ1-1, with a weak D call TRBD1 (6 bases). Germline V lookup: CDR1 SGHDT, CDR2 YYEEEE. The CDR3 runs to 15 residues. The V gene lost 4 bases and the J gene lost 4 bases, with 17 bases spanning the gap.